This TCR beta chain was sequenced in a study of cytomegalovirus exposure and HLA in healthy donors. About the research overall: The approximately 660 first-cohort repertoires shared a platform with the roughly 130 validation repertoires, as reported in a later analysis.

The sample holds a few counts of this clone. The table came from immunoSEQ multiplex PCR; TCRdb's copy has only in-frame clones and leaves some out. The sample includes 100,000 to 150,000 clones, around 94% of them seen just once. Germline V gene lookup returns CDR1 LNHDA and CDR2 SQIVND (reference sequence). The CDR3 contains 15 residues. Trimming at V came to 6 bases and at J to 3 bases, leaving 8 bases not matched to a gene. The chain has TRBV19 and TRBJ1-2, with 9 bases aligning to TRBD1. This clonotype was sampled from a woman younger than 30 in good health and CMV-seronegative. Sequencing was performed on PBMCs. The CDR3 protein is CASRLQGAPHYGYTF. CDR3 bases: TGTGCCAGTAGATTACAGGGGGCGCCTCACTATGGCTACACCTTC. The entire variable domain, with the rest obtained from reference TRBV19 and TRBJ1-2, is as follows: DGGITQSPKYLFRKEGQNVTLSCEQNLNHDAMYWYRQDPGQGLRLIYYSQIVNDFQKGDIAEGYSVSREKKESFPLTVTSAQKNPTAFYLCASRLQGAPHYGYTFGSGTRLTVV.